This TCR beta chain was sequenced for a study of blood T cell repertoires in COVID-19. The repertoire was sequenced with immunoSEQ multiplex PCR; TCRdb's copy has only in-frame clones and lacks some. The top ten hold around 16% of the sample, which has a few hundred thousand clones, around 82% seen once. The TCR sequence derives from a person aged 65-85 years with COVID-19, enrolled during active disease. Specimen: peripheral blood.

DNA for the CDR3: TGTGCCAGCAGCCAAGAGAGAGACATAGTCGATACGCAGTATTTT. Amino acid sequence: CASSQERDIVDTQYF. The chain is built from TRBV4-2 and TRBJ2-3; D gene ambiguous. This CDR3 is 15 amino acids long. V was cut by 0 bases and J by 6 bases, with 13 bases left in between. Germline CDR1 LGHNA, CDR2 YNFKEQ.